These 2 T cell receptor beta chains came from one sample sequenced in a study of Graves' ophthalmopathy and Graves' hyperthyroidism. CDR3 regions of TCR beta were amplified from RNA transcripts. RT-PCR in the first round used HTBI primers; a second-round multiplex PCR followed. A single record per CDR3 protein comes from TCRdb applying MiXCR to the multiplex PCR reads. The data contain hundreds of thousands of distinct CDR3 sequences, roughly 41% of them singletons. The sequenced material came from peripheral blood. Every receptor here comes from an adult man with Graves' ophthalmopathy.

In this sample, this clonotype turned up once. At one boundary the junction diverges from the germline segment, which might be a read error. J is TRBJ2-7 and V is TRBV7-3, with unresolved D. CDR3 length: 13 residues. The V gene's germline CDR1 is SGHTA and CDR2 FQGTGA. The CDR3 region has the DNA TGTGCCAGCAGCCCTGACACGATCTACGAGCGGTACTTC. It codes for CASSPDTIYERYF.

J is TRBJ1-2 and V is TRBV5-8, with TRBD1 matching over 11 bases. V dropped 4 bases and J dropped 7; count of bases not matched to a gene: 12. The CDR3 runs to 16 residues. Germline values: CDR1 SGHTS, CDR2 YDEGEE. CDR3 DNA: TGTGCCAGCAGCCCGGACAGGGGGCGTTCCATTGGTGGCTACACCTTC. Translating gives CASSPDRGRSIGGYTF.